These T cell receptor beta chains were read from a single sample in a study of blood T cell repertoires in COVID-19. Sequencing was performed with immunoSEQ multiplex PCR; in TCRdb, only in-frame clones are kept and a portion is missing. The sample carries under 500,000 clones, 80% to 90% recorded once. Sequencing input: PBMCs or T cells enriched from blood (not recorded which). The receptors were gathered from a young man who had recovered from COVID-19. Both conserved end residues are part of each CDR3. Fields, in order: D gene, V gene, clone size, J gene, CDR3 protein, CDR3 DNA. The D gene is left open where the match is weak. Clone size is shown for a subset of rows, as once, few, many or a class of expanded clone.

D: .
V: TRBV28
size: .
J: TRBJ1-4
CDR3: CASTQLGAANEKLFF
DNA: TGTGCCAGCACCCAGTTGGGGGCGGCTAATGAAAAACTGTTTTTT

D: .
V: TRBV2
size: .
J: TRBJ1-5
CDR3: CASRATSQPQHF
DNA: TGTGCCAGCAGGGCTACTAGTCAGCCCCAGCATTTT

D: TRBD1
V: TRBV15
size: .
J: TRBJ2-7
CDR3: CATSRDRGLMLEQYF
DNA: TGTGCCACCAGCAGAGACAGGGGGCTAATGCTCGAGCAGTACTTC

D: .
V: TRBV9
size: .
J: TRBJ2-7
CDR3: CASSVGGTHVPYEQYF
DNA: TGTGCCAGCAGCGTAGGCGGGACCCATGTCCCCTACGAGCAGTACTTC

D: TRBD1
V: TRBV24-1
size: .
J: TRBJ2-5
CDR3: CATGEQGDEETQYF
DNA: TGTGCCACCGGGGAACAGGGGGATGAGGAGACCCAGTACTTC

D: TRBD2
V: TRBV5-4
size: .
J: TRBJ2-7
CDR3: CASSLAGGGLNYEQYF
DNA: TGTGCCAGCAGCTTGGCGGGGGGGGGACTAAACTACGAGCAGTACTTC

D: TRBD2
V: TRBV5-8
size: .
J: TRBJ2-1
CDR3: CASSVRKPGTSGSRYEQFF
DNA: TGTGCCAGCAGCGTGCGGAAACCTGGGACTAGCGGGAGTAGGTATGAGCAGTTCTTC

D: TRBD1
V: TRBV7-9
size: .
J: TRBJ1-4
CDR3: CASSSETGGNLPHEKLFF
DNA: TGTGCCAGCAGCTCTGAGACAGGGGGGAACCTCCCTCATGAAAAACTGTTTTTT

D: .
V: TRBV11-2
size: .
J: TRBJ2-7
CDR3: CASSPTPHTLYEQYF
DNA: TGTGCCAGCAGCCCCACACCGCATACCCTCTACGAGCAGTACTTC

D: TRBD1
V: TRBV27
size: .
J: TRBJ2-2
CDR3: CASSFLQGSTGELFF
DNA: TGTGCCAGCAGTTTCCTACAGGGGTCGACCGGGGAGCTGTTTTTT

D: .
V: TRBV19
size: .
J: TRBJ1-2
CDR3: CASRDSSNYGYTF
DNA: TGTGCCAGTAGGGACAGTTCTAACTATGGCTACACCTTC

D: .
V: TRBV11-2
size: .
J: TRBJ2-3
CDR3: CASSSTGADTQYF
DNA: TGTGCCAGCAGCTCGACGGGGGCAGATACGCAGTATTTT

D: .
V: TRBV29-1
size: .
J: TRBJ1-4
CDR3: CSARANEKLFF
DNA: TGCAGCGCCAGGGCTAATGAAAAACTGTTTTTT

D: .
V: TRBV19
size: once
J: TRBJ2-1
CDR3: CASTRQAGVHNEQFF
DNA: TGTGCCAGTACGCGGCAGGCCGGGGTCCACAATGAGCAGTTCTTC

D: .
V: TRBV7-8
size: .
J: TRBJ2-6
CDR3: CASSLGVGGANVLTF
DNA: TGTGCCAGCAGCCTAGGTGTCGGTGGGGCCAACGTCCTGACTTTC

D: .
V: TRBV7-3
size: .
J: TRBJ2-7
CDR3: CASSFDPTGEQYF
DNA: TGTGCCAGCAGCTTCGACCCGACTGGTGAGCAGTACTTC

D: .
V: TRBV2
size: .
J: TRBJ2-7
CDR3: CASARRWGAYEQYF
DNA: TGTGCCAGCGCTCGACGGTGGGGAGCCTACGAGCAGTACTTC

D: .
V: TRBV18
size: .
J: TRBJ1-2
CDR3: CASSPSSGSAFYF
DNA: TGTGCCAGCTCACCCTCTTCAGGGTCGGCCTTTTACTTC

D: .
V: TRBV29-1
size: .
J: TRBJ2-1
CDR3: CSVKAFETPGNEQFF
DNA: TGCAGCGTTAAGGCTTTCGAAACCCCAGGGAATGAGCAGTTCTTC

D: .
V: TRBV4-1
size: .
J: TRBJ1-3
CDR3: CASSPTEVATGNTIYF
DNA: TGCGCCAGCAGCCCAACCGAGGTGGCGACTGGAAACACCATATATTTT

D: .
V: TRBV19
size: few
J: TRBJ2-7
CDR3: CASSAEMAYEQYF
DNA: TGTGCCAGTAGTGCCGAAATGGCTTACGAGCAGTACTTC

D: .
V: TRBV29-1
size: .
J: TRBJ2-1
CDR3: CSVEARAETHKFF
DNA: TGCAGCGTTGAAGCGCGGGCGGAGACTCACAAGTTCTTC

D: .
V: TRBV5-1
size: .
J: TRBJ1-1
CDR3: CASSPINRDLNTEAFF
DNA: TGCGCCAGCAGCCCTATAAACAGGGACCTGAACACTGAAGCTTTCTTT

D: TRBD2
V: TRBV7-6
size: .
J: TRBJ2-7
CDR3: CASSPASGSYEQYF
DNA: TGTGCCAGCAGCCCTGCTAGCGGGAGCTACGAGCAGTACTTC

D: TRBD1
V: TRBV10-3
size: .
J: TRBJ2-7
CDR3: CAISPGGEGGYEQYF
DNA: TGTGCCATCAGCCCAGGGGGCGAGGGAGGCTACGAGCAGTACTTC

D: .
V: TRBV4-2
size: many
J: TRBJ2-7
CDR3: CASSQDRSSYEQYF
DNA: TGTGCCAGCAGCCAAGATCGTAGTAGCTACGAGCAGTACTTC

D: .
V: TRBV11-2
size: .
J: TRBJ2-1
CDR3: CASSLGWTTSSDEQFF
DNA: TGTGCCAGCAGCTTAGGGTGGACGACTAGTTCTGATGAGCAGTTCTTC

D: .
V: TRBV6-5
size: .
J: TRBJ1-1
CDR3: CASRRSGRYTEAFF
DNA: TGTGCCAGCCGACGGAGCGGGAGGTACACTGAAGCTTTCTTT

D: .
V: TRBV7-9
size: .
J: TRBJ2-2
CDR3: CASSILREMTGELFF
DNA: TGTGCCAGCAGCATTCTCAGGGAAATGACCGGGGAGCTGTTTTTT

D: .
V: TRBV9
size: .
J: TRBJ2-2
CDR3: CASSVDGRAYTGELFF
DNA: TGTGCCAGCAGCGTAGACGGGAGAGCGTACACCGGGGAGCTGTTTTTT

D: .
V: TRBV18
size: .
J: TRBJ1-1
CDR3: CASSRVRITEAFF
DNA: TGTGCCAGCTCCAGGGTAAGGATAACTGAAGCTTTCTTT

D: .
V: TRBV28
size: .
J: TRBJ1-5
CDR3: CASTWTAPSNQPQHF
DNA: TGTGCCAGCACTTGGACAGCGCCAAGCAATCAGCCCCAGCATTTT

D: TRBD1
V: TRBV28
size: .
J: TRBJ1-2
CDR3: CASSPGTGPGYTF
DNA: TGTGCCAGCAGTCCCGGGACAGGGCCTGGCTACACCTTC

D: .
V: TRBV12-3/TRBV12-4
size: once
J: TRBJ2-7
CDR3: CASKRHLHYEQYF
DNA: TGTGCCAGCAAACGACACCTGCACTACGAGCAGTACTTC

D: TRBD2
V: TRBV28
size: .
J: TRBJ2-7
CDR3: CASNSGALYEQYF
DNA: TGTGCCAGTAACAGCGGGGCACTCTACGAGCAGTACTTC

D: TRBD1
V: TRBV6-5
size: .
J: TRBJ1-6
CDR3: CASSSGQGFNSPLHF
DNA: TGTGCCAGCAGTTCAGGACAGGGTTTTAATTCACCCCTCCACTTT

D: TRBD1
V: TRBV3-1/TRBV3-2
size: .
J: TRBJ2-7
CDR3: CASSLQGAREQYF
DNA: TGTGCCAGCAGCCTACAGGGGGCTAGGGAGCAGTACTTC

D: .
V: TRBV24-1
size: .
J: TRBJ2-1
CDR3: CATSAPETGISTKNEQFF
DNA: TGTGCCACCAGTGCCCCGGAGACGGGAATCTCTACAAAGAATGAGCAGTTCTTC

D: TRBD2
V: TRBV4-1
size: .
J: TRBJ2-2
CDR3: CASSQESSGSLNTGELFF
DNA: TGCGCCAGCAGCCAAGAATCTAGCGGGAGCTTAAACACCGGGGAGCTGTTTTTT

D: .
V: TRBV19
size: .
J: TRBJ1-6
CDR3: CASSPAAGVGYSPLHF
DNA: TGTGCCAGTAGCCCCGCGGCAGGGGTAGGTTATTCACCCCTCCACTTT

D: .
V: TRBV5-1
size: .
J: TRBJ2-3
CDR3: CASSRLGTPSTDTQYF
DNA: TGCGCCAGCAGCCGACTAGGGACTCCTAGCACAGATACGCAGTATTTT

D: .
V: TRBV28
size: few
J: TRBJ1-3
CDR3: CASNNGGSFSGNTIYF
DNA: TGTGCCAGCAACAACGGGGGGTCCTTTTCTGGAAACACCATATATTTT

D: TRBD2
V: TRBV15
size: .
J: TRBJ2-1
CDR3: CATRGTSADEEQFF
DNA: TGTGCCACCAGAGGGACTAGCGCGGATGAGGAGCAGTTCTTC

D: TRBD1
V: TRBV11-2
size: .
J: TRBJ1-6
CDR3: CASSPGTDTPNSPLHF
DNA: TGTGCCAGCAGCCCCGGGACAGACACTCCCAATTCACCCCTCCACTTT

D: TRBD1
V: TRBV6-1
size: .
J: TRBJ2-7
CDR3: CASSEAYHRTGTYEQYF
DNA: TGTGCCAGCAGTGAAGCTTACCACAGGACAGGAACCTACGAGCAGTACTTC

D: TRBD1
V: TRBV5-1
size: .
J: TRBJ2-7
CDR3: CASSLAGGSYEQYF
DNA: TGCGCCAGCAGCTTGGCAGGGGGTTCCTACGAGCAGTACTTC

D: .
V: TRBV18
size: .
J: TRBJ2-6
CDR3: CASSLSAFSGANVLTF
DNA: TGTGCCAGCTCACTCAGTGCCTTCTCTGGGGCCAACGTCCTGACTTTC

D: .
V: TRBV10-3
size: .
J: TRBJ1-3
CDR3: CAISVSSGNTIYF
DNA: TGTGCCATCAGTGTCAGCTCTGGAAACACCATATATTTT

D: .
V: TRBV19
size: .
J: TRBJ2-5
CDR3: CASRGGAQETQYF
DNA: TGTGCCAGTAGGGGTGGGGCACAAGAGACCCAGTACTTC

D: TRBD2
V: TRBV5-1
size: .
J: TRBJ2-3
CDR3: CASSRASGSADTQYF
DNA: TGCGCCAGCAGCCGGGCTAGCGGGAGCGCAGATACGCAGTATTTT

D: .
V: TRBV14
size: .
J: TRBJ2-3
CDR3: CASSRGIVTDTQYF
DNA: TGTGCCAGCAGCCGAGGGATAGTTACAGATACGCAGTATTTT

D: .
V: TRBV12-5
size: .
J: TRBJ1-4
CDR3: CASGLQGMATNEKLFF
DNA: TGTGCTAGTGGTTTGCAGGGTATGGCAACTAATGAAAAACTGTTTTTT

D: .
V: TRBV30
size: .
J: TRBJ2-1
CDR3: CAWSTGLVRYNEQFF
DNA: TGTGCCTGGAGTACAGGGCTAGTGAGGTACAATGAGCAGTTCTTC

D: TRBD2
V: TRBV9
size: .
J: TRBJ2-3
CDR3: CASSEAGETAQYF
DNA: TGTGCCAGCAGCGAAGCGGGAGAGACTGCGCAGTATTTT

D: TRBD1
V: TRBV5-1
size: .
J: TRBJ2-5
CDR3: CASSPGTAKETQYF
DNA: TGCGCCAGCAGCCCGGGGACAGCTAAAGAGACCCAGTACTTC